The rows below give T cell receptor beta chains drawn from one sample of a study of blood T cell repertoires in COVID-19. TCRdb's copy holds only in-frame clones and misses some; the assay was immunoSEQ multiplex PCR. The table includes 310,000 or so clones, roughly 85% detected once. The source material was PBMCs or T cells enriched from blood (not recorded which). These receptors all stem from a woman in her thirties or forties who had recovered from COVID-19. Each CDR3 is given with its conserved first and last residue. Each record gives: V gene, D gene, CDR3 length, J gene, clone size, CDR3 protein, CDR3 DNA. The D gene is left open where the match is weak. Expanded clones are given a class, and other clones once, few, many or no size at all.

v_call: TRBV7-8
d_call: NA
cdr3_length: 12
j_call: TRBJ2-1
clone_size: NA
cdr3_aa: CASSRGLDEQFF
cdr3_nt: TGTGCCAGCAGCCGGGGACTTGATGAGCAGTTCTTC

v_call: TRBV9
d_call: NA
cdr3_length: 14
j_call: TRBJ1-2
clone_size: NA
cdr3_aa: CASSVVEAAYGYTF
cdr3_nt: TGTGCCAGCAGCGTAGTGGAGGCCGCCTATGGCTACACCTTC

v_call: TRBV28
d_call: NA
cdr3_length: 13
j_call: TRBJ2-7
clone_size: NA
cdr3_aa: CASSGGLPYEQYF
cdr3_nt: TGTGCCAGCAGTGGGGGACTCCCCTACGAGCAGTACTTC

v_call: TRBV3-1/TRBV3-2
d_call: NA
cdr3_length: 14
j_call: TRBJ2-3
clone_size: NA
cdr3_aa: CASSQSLFTDTQYF
cdr3_nt: TGTGCCAGCAGCCAATCATTGTTCACAGATACGCAGTATTTT

v_call: TRBV27
d_call: TRBD2
cdr3_length: 16
j_call: TRBJ2-1
clone_size: once
cdr3_aa: CASSQLAGDAVNEQFF
cdr3_nt: TGTGCCAGCAGTCAGTTAGCGGGAGACGCCGTCAATGAGCAGTTCTTC

v_call: TRBV4-3
d_call: TRBD1
cdr3_length: 15
j_call: TRBJ2-5
clone_size: once
cdr3_aa: CASSQSKGAQETQYF
cdr3_nt: TGCGCCAGCAGCCAATCCAAGGGGGCCCAAGAGACCCAGTACTTC

v_call: TRBV3-1/TRBV3-2
d_call: NA
cdr3_length: 13
j_call: TRBJ2-1
clone_size: NA
cdr3_aa: CASSPLEVNEQFF
cdr3_nt: TGTGCCAGCAGCCCCCTCGAGGTCAATGAGCAGTTCTTC

v_call: TRBV19
d_call: NA
cdr3_length: 15
j_call: TRBJ2-7
clone_size: NA
cdr3_aa: CASSIIAGSSYEQYF
cdr3_nt: TGTGCCAGTAGTATAATCGCAGGGTCCTCCTACGAGCAGTACTTC

v_call: TRBV23-1
d_call: NA
cdr3_length: 16
j_call: TRBJ2-7
clone_size: NA
cdr3_aa: CASDNSRDTSSYEQYF
cdr3_nt: TGCGCCAGCGACAACTCCCGGGACACTAGCTCCTACGAGCAGTACTTC

v_call: TRBV19
d_call: NA
cdr3_length: 19
j_call: TRBJ2-6
clone_size: NA
cdr3_aa: CASSETAREPGTGANVLTF
cdr3_nt: TGTGCCAGTAGTGAGACCGCCAGAGAACCAGGGACTGGGGCCAACGTCCTGACTTTC

v_call: TRBV19
d_call: TRBD2
cdr3_length: 17
j_call: TRBJ2-1
clone_size: NA
cdr3_aa: CASSINQRERSYNEQFF
cdr3_nt: TGTGCCAGTAGTATTAACCAGCGGGAGCGCTCCTACAATGAGCAGTTCTTC

v_call: TRBV19
d_call: NA
cdr3_length: 14
j_call: TRBJ2-2
clone_size: few
cdr3_aa: CATRQAVGTGELFF
cdr3_nt: TGTGCCACTCGACAGGCAGTTGGCACCGGGGAGCTGTTTTTT

v_call: TRBV9
d_call: TRBD1
cdr3_length: 15
j_call: TRBJ1-1
clone_size: few
cdr3_aa: CASSVGSGDRGGFFF
cdr3_nt: TGTGCCAGCAGCGTAGGTTCTGGGGACAGGGGAGGGTTTTTCTTT

v_call: TRBV5-6
d_call: TRBD2
cdr3_length: 15
j_call: TRBJ2-7
clone_size: NA
cdr3_aa: CASSFRTSGRNEQYF
cdr3_nt: TGTGCCAGCAGCTTCCGGACTAGCGGGAGGAACGAGCAGTACTTC

v_call: TRBV10-2
d_call: TRBD2
cdr3_length: 15
j_call: TRBJ2-1
clone_size: NA
cdr3_aa: CASSSLAGGPGEQFF
cdr3_nt: TGCGCCAGCAGCTCACTAGCGGGAGGGCCTGGTGAGCAGTTCTTC

v_call: TRBV9
d_call: TRBD2
cdr3_length: 16
j_call: TRBJ2-7
clone_size: few
cdr3_aa: CASSPQRSSGSNEQYF
cdr3_nt: TGTGCCAGCAGCCCCCAGAGGTCCAGCGGGAGCAACGAGCAGTACTTC

v_call: TRBV5-1
d_call: TRBD2
cdr3_length: 16
j_call: TRBJ2-1
clone_size: once
cdr3_aa: CASALGTSGLYNEQFF
cdr3_nt: TGCGCCAGCGCACTGGGGACTAGCGGACTATACAATGAGCAGTTCTTC

v_call: TRBV6-5
d_call: TRBD2
cdr3_length: 14
j_call: TRBJ2-7
clone_size: NA
cdr3_aa: CASSYELAGYEQYF
cdr3_nt: TGTGCCAGCAGTTATGAGCTAGCGGGCTACGAGCAGTACTTC

v_call: TRBV5-1
d_call: TRBD1
cdr3_length: 14
j_call: TRBJ2-7
clone_size: NA
cdr3_aa: CASSLKGARYEQYF
cdr3_nt: TGCGCCAGCAGCTTGAAGGGGGCAAGGTACGAGCAGTACTTC

v_call: TRBV5-1
d_call: NA
cdr3_length: 15
j_call: TRBJ2-4
clone_size: NA
cdr3_aa: CASSPVYQAKNIQYF
cdr3_nt: TGCGCCAGCAGCCCGGTTTATCAAGCCAAAAACATTCAGTACTTC

v_call: TRBV2
d_call: NA
cdr3_length: 12
j_call: TRBJ1-1
clone_size: NA
cdr3_aa: CASNTVNTEAFF
cdr3_nt: TGTGCCAGCAATACAGTGAACACTGAAGCTTTCTTT

v_call: TRBV28
d_call: TRBD1
cdr3_length: 11
j_call: TRBJ2-7
clone_size: NA
cdr3_aa: CASLSGTVSLF
cdr3_nt: TGTGCCAGCTTGTCTGGGACAGTAAGCCTTTTC

v_call: TRBV25-1
d_call: TRBD2
cdr3_length: 17
j_call: TRBJ2-2
clone_size: NA
cdr3_aa: CASSDKRLAGVPGELFF
cdr3_nt: TGTGCCAGCAGTGATAAACGACTAGCGGGAGTGCCCGGGGAGCTGTTTTTT

v_call: TRBV3-1/TRBV3-2
d_call: TRBD2
cdr3_length: 14
j_call: TRBJ2-5
clone_size: NA
cdr3_aa: CASSLQRERKTQYF
cdr3_nt: TGTGCCAGCAGCCTTCAGCGGGAGAGGAAGACCCAGTACTTC

v_call: TRBV12-3/TRBV12-4
d_call: NA
cdr3_length: 13
j_call: TRBJ1-3
clone_size: NA
cdr3_aa: CASSTGPGNTIYF
cdr3_nt: TGTGCCAGCAGCACGGGTCCTGGAAACACCATATATTTT

v_call: TRBV30
d_call: NA
cdr3_length: 13
j_call: TRBJ1-2
clone_size: once
cdr3_aa: CASGRSRISGYTF
cdr3_nt: TGTGCCTCGGGGCGTTCGAGGATCTCTGGCTACACCTTC

v_call: TRBV9
d_call: TRBD2
cdr3_length: 15
j_call: TRBJ2-7
clone_size: NA
cdr3_aa: CASSETSGASYEQYF
cdr3_nt: TGTGCCAGCAGCGAGACTAGCGGGGCCTCCTACGAGCAGTACTTC

v_call: TRBV30
d_call: NA
cdr3_length: 14
j_call: TRBJ1-6
clone_size: NA
cdr3_aa: CAWSPRQGESPLHF
cdr3_nt: TGTGCCTGGAGTCCGCGGCAGGGTGAATCACCCCTCCACTTT

v_call: TRBV20-1
d_call: NA
cdr3_length: 11
j_call: TRBJ2-7
clone_size: NA
cdr3_aa: CSASPRDEQYF
cdr3_nt: TGCAGTGCTAGTCCCCGGGACGAGCAGTACTTC

v_call: TRBV27
d_call: TRBD1
cdr3_length: 12
j_call: TRBJ1-1
clone_size: few
cdr3_aa: CASSRQGAQAFF
cdr3_nt: TGTGCCAGCAGTCGACAGGGTGCCCAAGCTTTCTTT

v_call: TRBV6-5
d_call: NA
cdr3_length: 15
j_call: TRBJ2-1
clone_size: NA
cdr3_aa: CASRSGGLWLNEQFF
cdr3_nt: TGTGCCAGCAGGTCAGGAGGGCTCTGGCTGAATGAGCAGTTCTTC

v_call: TRBV7-2
d_call: TRBD2
cdr3_length: 17
j_call: TRBJ2-5
clone_size: once
cdr3_aa: CASSPGLAGRRQETQYF
cdr3_nt: TGTGCCAGCAGCCCCGGACTAGCGGGACGAAGACAAGAGACCCAGTACTTC

v_call: TRBV5-4
d_call: NA
cdr3_length: 14
j_call: TRBJ2-3
clone_size: NA
cdr3_aa: CASSLSGSTDTQYF
cdr3_nt: TGTGCCAGCAGCTTGTCGGGGAGCACAGATACGCAGTATTTT

v_call: TRBV20-1
d_call: NA
cdr3_length: 11
j_call: TRBJ1-2
clone_size: NA
cdr3_aa: CSASFNYGYTF
cdr3_nt: TGCAGTGCTAGCTTCAACTATGGCTACACCTTC

v_call: TRBV18
d_call: NA
cdr3_length: 12
j_call: TRBJ2-1
clone_size: NA
cdr3_aa: CASRQAEGVQFF
cdr3_nt: TGTGCCAGCCGTCAAGCCGAGGGTGTGCAGTTCTTC